These T cell receptor beta chains were read from a single sample in a study of Graves' ophthalmopathy and Graves' hyperthyroidism. One entry per CDR3 protein results from TCRdb running MiXCR on the multiplex PCR reads. The table has hundreds of thousands of distinct CDR3 sequences, about 20% seen once. Sequencing was carried out using peripheral blood. The receptors were gathered from a woman in her late teens or twenties with stable Graves' hyperthyroidism. Some clones in this sample may be carry-over from other donors' samples. CDR3s include the opening cysteine and the closing phenylalanine or tryptophan.

v_call: TRBV12-3/TRBV12-4; cdr3_aa: CASSPGRPEWTEAFF
v_call: TRBV28; cdr3_aa: CASRPGTTYSNQPQHF
v_call: TRBV25-1; cdr3_aa: CASSWASEGTEAFF
v_call: TRBV27; cdr3_aa: CASSLSTGAFEQYF
v_call: TRBV6-1; cdr3_aa: CASGRGLAGTGELFF
v_call: TRBV6-1; cdr3_aa: CASSDVGFETQYF
v_call: TRBV9; cdr3_aa: CASGSPGTPYSPLHF
v_call: TRBV19; cdr3_aa: CASSLGETYNQPQHF
v_call: TRBV19; cdr3_aa: CASSIDPAGAAKQETQYF
v_call: TRBV24-1; cdr3_aa: CATSLGLGTEAFF
v_call: TRBV19; cdr3_aa: CARSLRWANPNYGYTF
v_call: TRBV2; cdr3_aa: CASSARDRSYEQYF
v_call: TRBV2; cdr3_aa: CASSRDPGQPQHF
v_call: TRBV25-1; cdr3_aa: CASSEYSSGKKDGYTF
v_call: TRBV20-1; cdr3_aa: CSARAGPSSPLHF
v_call: TRBV19; cdr3_aa: CASSISNSNQPQHF
v_call: TRBV13; cdr3_aa: CASSSNRINQPQHF
v_call: TRBV6-5; cdr3_aa: CASSYSPGTGGGEQYF
v_call: TRBV20-1; cdr3_aa: CASGFNGYTF
v_call: TRBV6-1; cdr3_aa: CASSEGVSETQYF
v_call: TRBV6-5; cdr3_aa: CASSYPRGGRTEAFF
v_call: TRBV28; cdr3_aa: CASSSGTASGANVLTF
v_call: TRBV20-1; cdr3_aa: CSAAGVRDEQYF